Listed here are 32 T cell receptor beta chains from one sample, sequenced in a study of breast tumors, draining lymph nodes, adjacent tissues. Samples came from axillary lymph nodes draining the breast cancer. TCRdb re-called the multiplex PCR reads through MiXCR, storing one row per CDR3 protein. The sample lists a few hundred thousand distinct CDR3 sequences, around 35% seen once, with 3% to 4.5% in the top ten. The sequencing input was axillary lymph node tissue. These receptors originate from a female donor with breast cancer. Some clones in this sample may be carry-over from other donors' samples.

This clonotype was recorded at least ten times. At one boundary the junction diverges from the germline segment, which might be a read error. The chain combines TRBV6-6 with TRBJ2-2, with 7 bases aligning to TRBD1. This CDR3 spans 15 amino acids. CDR1 is MNHNY and CDR2 is SVGAGI in the germline V gene (reference sequence). The CDR3 sequence: CASSHSTGWAGELFF. The CDR3 DNA sequence: TGTGCCAGCAGTCACTCGACAGGGTGGGCCGGGGAGCTGTTTTTT.

This chain connects TRBV7-2 to TRBJ1-4; no definite D call. CDR1 is SGHTA, CDR2 FQGNSA, per germline. The CDR3 covers 14 residues. Trimming took 4 bases from V and 2 from J, leaving 8 bases between them. CDR3 DNA: TGTGCCAGCAGCTCTTCCGGGACTAATGAAAAACTGTTTTTT. It yields the protein CASSSSGTNEKLFF. Full variable domain (rest looked up from reference TRBV7-2 and TRBJ1-4): GAGVSQSPSNKVTEKGKDVELRCDPISGHTALYWYRQSLGQGLEFLIYFQGNSAPDKSGLPSDRFSAERTGGSVSTLTIQRTQQEDSAVYLCASSSSGTNEKLFFGSGTQLSVL.

This clonotype was picked up many times. This may come from a read error, since a much larger clone is one base off. The chain recombines TRBV24-1 with TRBJ2-2; D might be TRBD2 (6 bases). The CDR3 is made up of 15 amino acids. Germline CDR1 and CDR2: KGHDR and SFDVKD. In nucleotides, the CDR3 is TGTGCCACCAGTGATTTCCTGACGAACACCGGGGGGCTGTTTTTT. Translation gives CATSDFLTNTGGLFF.

This clonotype was observed many times. This sequence joins TRBV5-5 and TRBJ1-4, with 9 positions matching TRBD1. V shed 4 bases and J 8 bases; nucleotides not matched to a gene: 6. CDR3 length equals 14 residues. The germline V gene encodes CDR1 SGHKS and CDR2 YYEKEE (reference sequence). CDR3 in DNA: TGTGCCAGCAGCCCATGGACAGGGGAAGAAAAACTGTTTTTT. Translation gives CASSPWTGEEKLFF. Based on the CDR3 plus reference TRBV5-5 and TRBJ1-4, the full variable domain is DAGVTQSPTHLIKTRGQQVTLRCSPISGHKSVSWYQQVLGQGPQFIFQYYEKEERGRGNFPDRFSARQFPNYSSELNVNALLLGDSALYLCASSPWTGEEKLFFGSGTQLSVL.

This sequence joins TRBV20-1 and TRBJ2-3, with 8 bases matching TRBD1. CDR1 DFQATT and CDR2 SNEGSKA come from the germline V gene (reference sequence). This CDR3 has 13 residues. V lost 6 bases and J lost 3; bases outside the gene matches: 5. The CDR3 sequence is CSAVRGHTDTQYF. CDR3 bases: TGCAGTGCGGTCAGGGGGCATACAGATACGCAGTATTTT.

The rearrangement joins TRBV14 to TRBJ1-2; 8 bases agree with TRBD1. CDR1 and CDR2 (germline): SGHDN, FVKESK. V shed 2 bases and J 5 bases; nucleotides not matched to a gene: 10. The CDR3 runs to 16 residues. CDR3 sequence reads: CASSQMETGVWYGYTF. The CDR3 bases are TGTGCCAGCAGCCAAATGGAGACAGGGGTGTGGTATGGCTACACCTTC.

In the case of this clonotype: The missing conserved phenylalanine or tryptophan at the end of this CDR3 makes a read error likely. V usage is TRBV7-2 and J usage is TRBJ1-2; D may be TRBD1 (5 bases). The germline gives CDR1 SGHTA, CDR2 FQGNSA. V lost 3 bases, J lost 6 bases, and 20 bases lay in between. This CDR3 has 16 amino acids. This CDR3 is CASSLRRGVAENGYTL. As DNA, the CDR3 is TGTGCCAGCAGCTTGCGTCGAGGGGTCGCGGAGAATGGCTACACCCTC.

At least ten counts were recorded for this clonotype. This chain links TRBV29-1 with TRBJ2-3; a weak D match, TRBD2 (5 bases). The CDR3 length is 12 residues. Trimming removed 4 bases at V and 6 bases at J, with 11 bases between. Germline CDR1 is SQVTM and CDR2 is ANQGSEA. This chain's CDR3 is CSVGGVADTQYF. Written as DNA, the CDR3 is TGCAGCGTTGGTGGGGTAGCGGATACGCAGTATTTT.

This clonotype was seen repeatedly, ten times or more. This rearrangement joins TRBV20-1 to TRBJ2-1, with D possibly matching TRBD2 (6 bases). Germline V gene data show CDR1 as DFQATT and CDR2 as SNEGSKA (reference sequence). The length of the CDR3 is 14 residues. V lost 3 bases to trimming and J lost 4 bases, with 13 bases between them. The CDR3 sequence: CSASPPAGYNEQFF. The CDR3 coding sequence is TGCAGTGCTAGCCCTCCGGCGGGGTACAATGAGCAGTTCTTC.

This clonotype showed up just a few times. The chain employs TRBV9 and TRBJ2-3, with TRBD2 identical over 12 bases. Germline-derived CDR1 and CDR2 are SGDLS and YYNGEE. V trimming: 4 bases; J trimming: 4 bases; junction bases outside the gene matches: 13. This CDR3 comprises 18 residues. The CDR3: CASSSTTWTSGNPDTQYF. DNA for the CDR3: TGTGCCAGCAGCTCAACCACCTGGACTAGCGGGAACCCAGATACGCAGTATTTT.

The genes are TRBV18 and TRBJ1-1; the D is unclear. The V gene lost 5 bases and the J gene lost 3 bases, with 10 bases spanning the gap. Germline V gives CDR1 KGHSH, CDR2 LQKENI. The CDR3 covers 13 residues. CDR3 region: CASSSSVDTEAFF. The CDR3 coding sequence is TGTGCCAGCTCATCCTCGGTGGACACTGAAGCTTTCTTT.

In this sample, this clonotype turned up many times. V is TRBV7-3 and J is TRBJ2-3; no clear D gene. The CDR3 runs to 13 residues. Trimming pared 0 bases from V and 4 bases from J, leaving 5 bases between. Germline loops: CDR1 SGHTA, CDR2 FQGTGA. In DNA form, the CDR3 reads TGTGCCAGCAGCTTAACCAGAGCAGATACGCAGTATTTT. It codes for CASSLTRADTQYF.

Remarks on this clonotype: A read error may be the cause here, since a much bigger clone is one base away. The chain links TRBV4-1 to TRBJ1-5, with D perhaps TRBD1 (5 bases). Germline V CDR1 and CDR2: MGHRA, YSYEKL. With 5 bases removed from V and 4 bases from J, the gap between germline ends came to 6 bases. CDR3 length: 12 residues. CDR3: CASSGTNQPQHF. The CDR3, as DNA: TGCGCCAGCAGCGGGACGAATCAGCCCCAGCATTTT.

This clonotype has a count of ten or more. CDR3 in amino acids: CASSPHPGETQYF. The DNA of the CDR3 is TGTGCCAGCAGCCCGCATCCAGGGGAGACCCAGTACTTC. This chain links TRBV6-4 with TRBJ2-5; D perhaps matches TRBD1 (5 bases). Germline CDR1 reads MRHNA; CDR2 reads SNTAGT. V lost 6 bases to trimming and J lost 5 bases, with 13 bases between them. The CDR3 consists of 13 residues.

Concerning this clonotype itself: One base away lies a much larger clone, so this may be a sequencing read error. This rearrangement joins TRBV5-6 to TRBJ1-5; the D is unclear. Between the trimmed V and J ends, which lost 1 base and 6 bases, there was a span of 8 bases. The CDR3 consists of 13 residues. Germline V CDR1 and CDR2: SGHDT, YYEEEE. The CDR3 coding sequence is TGTGCCAGCAGCTTGAATCGCTCTCAGCCCCAGCATTTT. This sequence encodes CASSLNRSQPQHF.

This clonotype was observed many times. This chain joins TRBV20-1 and TRBJ1-6; unclear D gene. The CDR3 is 18 residues long. Trimming stripped 5 bases from V and 1 base from J, with 21 bases between. CDR1 and CDR2 (germline): DFQATT, SNEGSKA (reference sequence). The CDR3 spells CSARKGIGIGSYNSPLHF. In nucleotides, the CDR3 is TGCAGTGCTCGCAAGGGTATCGGTATTGGGTCCTATAATTCACCCCTCCACTTT.

V usage is TRBV12-3 or TRBV12-4 and J usage is TRBJ2-1; the D gene is possibly TRBD1 (6 bases). CDR3 length: 12 amino acids. Trimming removed 6 bases at V and 3 bases at J, with 6 bases between. The CDR3 DNA reads as TGTGCCAGCAGGGACAGCTACAATGAGCAGTTCTTC. The encoded protein is CASRDSYNEQFF.

The V and J genes are TRBV30 and TRBJ2-1; 13 bases fit TRBD2. CDR1 and CDR2 (germline): GTSNPN, SVGIG (reference sequence). The CDR3 length is 15 residues. V lost 6 bases, J lost 7 bases, and 9 bases stayed unmatched. The CDR3 sequence: CACLTGTSGMNEQFF. CDR3 nucleotides: TGTGCCTGTCTCACCGGGACTAGCGGGATGAATGAGCAGTTCTTC.

This clonotype has ten or more counts. The rearrangement uses TRBV7-2 and TRBJ2-1; 9 bases agree with TRBD1. CDR1 is SGHTA and CDR2 is FQGNSA in the germline V gene. V was clipped by 5 bases and J by 8 bases; unmatched bases: 10. The CDR3 covers 15 residues. In DNA form, the CDR3 reads TGTGCCAGCAGCACAACAGGGGGCGAGTGGGATGAGCAGTTCTTC. Translation: CASSTTGGEWDEQFF.

V is TRBV9 and J is TRBJ2-3; the match to TRBD2 covers 8 bases. Germline CDR1 reads SGDLS; CDR2 reads YYNGEE. CDR3 length: 17 residues. With 4 bases clipped from V and 2 bases from J, the junction kept 12 bases outside the gene matches. The CDR3 loop reads CASSPHLAGGSTDTQYF. For the CDR3, the DNA is TGTGCCAGCAGCCCCCACCTGGCGGGGGGATCCACAGATACGCAGTATTTT.

Only a few counts were recorded for this clonotype. The rearrangement joins TRBV6-5 to TRBJ1-5; 10 bases fit TRBD1. The CDR3 has 14 amino acids. V lost 6 bases, J lost 6 bases, and 5 bases stayed unmatched. CDR1 and CDR2 from the germline V gene are MNHEY and SVGAGI. CDR3 bases: TGTGCCAGCAGCCGGACAGGGGGATTTCAGCCCCAGCATTTT. Its translation: CASSRTGGFQPQHF.

In this sample, this clonotype turned up many times. The rearrangement joins TRBV14 to TRBJ2-4; tentatively, D is TRBD2 (6 bases). Trimming removed 1 base from V and 9 bases from J, with 13 bases in between. The CDR3 is 14 residues long. Looked up from germline, CDR1 is SGHDN and CDR2 is FVKESK. CDR3 region: CASSQGGRGSIQYF. DNA of the CDR3: TGTGCCAGCAGCCAAGGGGGACGGGGGAGCATTCAGTACTTC. Full variable domain (remainder filled in from reference TRBV14 and TRBJ2-4): EAGVTQFPSHSVIEKGQTVTLRCDPISGHDNLYWYRRVMGKEIKFLLHFVKESKQDESGMPNNRFLAERTGGTYSTLKVQPAELEDSGVYFCASSQGGRGSIQYFGAGTRLSVL.

The chain recombines TRBV2 with TRBJ2-1; TRBD1 matches at 11 bases. CDR1 and CDR2 (germline): SNHLY, FYNNEI. CDR3 length: 15 residues. Losses at the gene ends were 6 bases for V and 9 bases for J; bases not matched to a gene: 10. The CDR3 loop is CASSPRTGGFGEQFF. The CDR3 nucleotides are TGTGCCAGCAGCCCCCGGACAGGGGGCTTTGGTGAGCAGTTCTTC.

A note on this clonotype: A much larger clone differs by one base, so this may be a read error. This CDR3 reads CSARSNYEQSF. DNA of the CDR3: TGCAGTGCTAGAAGTAACTACGAGCAGTCCTTC. The chain has TRBV20-1 and TRBJ2-7; D gene unclear. The germline V gene has CDR1 DFQATT and CDR2 SNEGSKA (reference sequence). There are 11 residues in the CDR3.

This clonotype was seen at least ten times. J is TRBJ1-3 and V is TRBV5-1; D is uncertain. V gave up 5 bases and J gave up 0 bases, with 15 bases separating them. From germline, CDR1 is SGHRS and CDR2 YFSETQ. The CDR3 covers 16 residues. The CDR3 spells CASSSSLTSSGNTIYF. CDR3 nucleotides: TGCGCCAGCAGTTCCTCCCTCACGAGCTCTGGAAACACCATATATTTT.

This clonotype was recorded at least ten times. The CDR3 nucleotides are TGCGCCAGCAGCCAGCTCAGGGGCTATGAGCAGTTCTTC. It translates to CASSQLRGYEQFF. The chain has TRBV4-3 and TRBJ2-1; TRBD1 might be the D (6 bases). Deletions cut 3 bases from V and 8 bases from J, with 11 bases between. CDR1 is LGHNA, CDR2 YSLEER, per germline. The CDR3 is made up of 13 amino acids.

This clonotype was recorded many times. The rearrangement links TRBV4-1 to TRBJ2-7; tentative D call: TRBD2 (5 bases). V gave up 1 base and J gave up 3 bases, with 13 bases separating them. This CDR3 has 15 residues. Germline CDR1 reads MGHRA; CDR2 reads YSYEKL. Here the CDR3 reads CASSQVRTGGYEQYF. CDR3 DNA: TGCGCCAGCAGCCAAGTTAGGACCGGAGGCTACGAGCAGTACTTC.

This clonotype was counted at least ten times. This rearrangement joins TRBV19 to TRBJ2-1, with D maybe TRBD2 (6 bases). The V gene's germline CDR1 is LNHDA and CDR2 SQIVND (reference sequence). Between the trimmed V and J ends, which lost 6 bases and 6 bases, there was a span of 18 bases. The CDR3 contains 15 residues. The DNA of the CDR3 is TGTGCCAGTAGCTCCGACGGGGGAGATACCAATGAGCAGTTCTTC. Translated, it gives CASSSDGGDTNEQFF.

Comments on this clonotype: Being one base from a much bigger clone, this may be a read error. The missing conserved phenylalanine or tryptophan at the end of this CDR3 makes a read error likely. V and J are TRBV19 and TRBJ2-1, with 7 bases lining up with TRBD2. Germline CDR1 reads LNHDA; CDR2 reads SQIVND (reference sequence). The J segment lost 3 bases and the V segment lost 3 bases, leaving 2 bases of the junction unmatched. There are 14 residues in the CDR3. The CDR3 reads CASSIGGGYNEQFC. The CDR3 region has the DNA TGTGCCAGTAGTATTGGCGGGGGCTACAATGAGCAGTTCTGC.

This clonotype occurred many times. The V call is TRBV20-1, the J call TRBJ2-7, with 7 bases matching TRBD1. The J segment lost 2 bases and the V segment lost 4 bases, leaving 11 bases of the junction unmatched. Per germline, CDR1 DFQATT and CDR2 SNEGSKA (reference sequence). The CDR3 consists of 15 residues. For the CDR3, the DNA is TGCAGTGCTAATAATAGACAGGGATCAACCTACGAGCAGTACTTC. It yields the protein CSANNRQGSTYEQYF.

Ten or more counts support this clonotype. V gene TRBV30 combines with J gene TRBJ1-6; D ambiguous. V was clipped by 2 bases and J by 6 bases, with 11 bases between them. Looked up from germline, CDR1 is GTSNPN and CDR2 is SVGIG (reference sequence). The CDR3 has 14 amino acids. The CDR3: CAWSRKGINSPLHF. In DNA, the CDR3 is TGTGCCTGGAGTAGGAAGGGCATTAATTCACCCCTCCACTTT.

The V gene is TRBV25-1, the J gene TRBJ2-6; D possibly corresponds to TRBD2 (5 bases). V lost 6 bases and J 3 bases, leaving 9 bases between the germline ends. Germline values: CDR1 MGHDK, CDR2 SYGVNS. CDR3 size: 14 residues. The CDR3 loop is CASRTAGGANVLTF. CDR3 nucleotides: TGTGCCAGCAGGACCGCGGGTGGGGCCAACGTCCTGACTTTC.